These 26 T cell receptor beta chains share one sample of origin, sequenced in a study of cytomegalovirus exposure and HLA in healthy donors. In the PCR, 60 Vbeta and 13 Jbeta primers were used. Only in-frame clones appear in the TCRdb table, and some are missing; sequencing was by immunoSEQ multiplex PCR. The sample consists of about 140,000 clones, 60% to 80% of them appearing once. The sequencing sample was made of PBMCs. These receptors originate from a man aged 35 to 55 in good health and CMV-seronegative.

The chain combines TRBV6-5 with TRBJ2-2; 11 bases are a match to TRBD1. The germline V gene has CDR1 MNHEY and CDR2 SVGAGI. The V segment lost 6 bases and the J segment 6 bases; nucleotides outside the gene matches: 3. This CDR3 is 14 amino acids long. The CDR3 region has the DNA TGTGCCAGCAGCCGGGACAGGGGGTCCGGGGAGCTGTTTTTT. This encodes CASSRDRGSGELFF.

The chain joins TRBV6-5 to TRBJ2-3; tentatively, D is TRBD1 (5 bases). Trimming took off 5 bases at V and 8 bases at J, with 14 bases between the two ends. This CDR3 is 13 amino acids long. CDR1 is MNHEY and CDR2 is SVGAGI in the germline V gene. The CDR3 here is CASSQSTAGTQYF. The CDR3 bases are TGTGCCAGCAGTCAGTCGACAGCCGGTACGCAGTATTTT.

The genes are TRBV5-1 and TRBJ2-1; 9 nucleotides agree with TRBD1. Germline lookup yields CDR1 SGHRS and CDR2 YFSETQ. The CDR3 extends over 16 amino acids. Trimming at V came to 3 bases and at J to 7 bases, leaving 11 bases not matched to a gene. As DNA, the CDR3 is TGCGCCAGCAGCTCCGGAACCGGGACAGGGACTAATGAGCAGTTCTTC. It yields the protein CASSSGTGTGTNEQFF.

V is TRBV5-1 and J is TRBJ1-6; 7 bases map to TRBD1. CDR1 is SGHRS and CDR2 is YFSETQ in the germline V gene. The V and J ends lost 2 bases and 8 bases, in that order; junction bases with no gene match: 1. The CDR3 runs 13 residues. CDR3 sequence: CASSLGTDSPLHF. CDR3 bases: TGCGCCAGCAGCTTAGGGACAGATTCACCCCTCCACTTT.

This chain uses TRBV6-6 with TRBJ2-7; no clear D. CDR3 size: 14 residues. CDR1 and CDR2 from the germline V gene are MNHNY and SVGAGI (reference sequence). V was cut by 2 bases and J by 1 base, with 9 bases left in between. CDR3 nucleotides: TGTGCCAGCAGTTACCCTTCCGGGTCCTACGAGCAGTACTTC. Protein product: CASSYPSGSYEQYF.

The V and J genes are TRBV9 and TRBJ1-1, with 7 bases matching TRBD1. V lost 6 bases, J lost 4 bases, and 6 bases stayed unmatched. CDR3 length: 13 amino acids. The germline CDR1 and CDR2 sequences are SGDLS and YYNGEE. DNA for the CDR3: TGTGCCAGCAAGGAACAGGGGCCCACTGAAGCTTTCTTT. This codes for CASKEQGPTEAFF.

CDR3 sequence (DNA): TGTGCCAGCAGCTTGAGTCGGAGCACTGAAGCTTTCTTT. This gives the protein CASSLSRSTEAFF. J is TRBJ1-1 and V is TRBV5-4; D not resolved. Trimming stripped 1 base from V and 4 bases from J, with 8 bases between. CDR1 and CDR2 from the germline V gene are SGHNT and YYREEE (reference sequence). This CDR3 spans 13 amino acids.

The chain combines TRBV7-2 with TRBJ1-6; no clear D gene. Deletions cut 5 bases from V and 9 bases from J, with 8 bases between. CDR1 is SGHTA, CDR2 FQGNSA, per germline. This CDR3 spans 12 amino acids. CDR3: CASSLTASPLHF. CDR3 nucleotide sequence: TGTGCCAGCAGCCTCACAGCTTCACCCCTCCACTTT.

This chain links TRBV19 with TRBJ1-2, with 9 bases aligning to TRBD1. Per germline, CDR1 LNHDA and CDR2 SQIVND (reference sequence). V gave up 5 bases and J gave up 2 bases; unmatched junction bases: 6. The CDR3 has 15 residues. CDR3 sequence (DNA): TGTGCCAGTAGTTTCCCCGGGACAGGGAACTATGGCTACACCTTC. Amino acids: CASSFPGTGNYGYTF.

The chain employs TRBV4-2 and TRBJ2-7; TRBD2 might be the D (6 bases). Trimming removed 5 bases from V and 10 bases from J, with 15 bases in between. Germline CDR1 and CDR2: LGHNA and YNFKEQ. This CDR3 comprises 12 residues. CDR3 amino acids: CASSTGTGNQYF. DNA for the CDR3: TGTGCCAGCAGCACGGGGACTGGAAACCAGTACTTC.

The CDR3 sequence is CASSSPIPSGGAKSSEQFF. Here the CDR3 DNA reads TGTGCCAGCAGCTCACCCATACCTAGCGGGGGGGCGAAAAGTAGTGAGCAGTTCTTC. V gene TRBV5-4 combines with J gene TRBJ2-1; 12 bases align to TRBD2. Trimming at V came to 3 bases and at J to 9 bases, leaving 19 bases not matched to a gene. Germline lookup yields CDR1 SGHNT and CDR2 YYREEE (reference sequence). The CDR3 has 19 residues.

Here the CDR3 reads CASSLLVSGDRGRLNTEAFF. CDR3 in DNA: TGTGCCAGCAGCTTACTCGTTTCCGGGGACAGGGGGCGGTTGAACACTGAAGCTTTCTTT. The J gene is TRBJ1-1, the V gene TRBV7-8; 12 bases fit TRBD1. The germline gives CDR1 SGHVS, CDR2 FQNEAQ. There are 20 residues in the CDR3. Germline trimming cut 2 bases from V and 0 bases from J; bases unmatched to any gene: 13.

As DNA, the CDR3 is TGCGCCAGCAGCCAAGATGGGGCTCTTGAGCAGTTCTTC. This codes for CASSQDGALEQFF. This chain links TRBV4-1 with TRBJ2-1; a possible D gene is TRBD1 (5 bases). The CDR3 is 13 residues long. Trimming stripped 0 bases from V and 9 bases from J, with 9 bases between. Per the germline V gene, CDR1 is MGHRA and CDR2 is YSYEKL.

The chain has TRBV9 and TRBJ1-6; 7 bases fit TRBD1. The CDR3 has 16 residues. Germline CDR1 is SGDLS and CDR2 is YYNGEE. The V segment lost 0 bases and the J segment 3 bases; nucleotides outside the gene matches: 3. CDR3 in amino acids: CASSVDQGVYNSPLHF. The DNA of the CDR3 is TGTGCCAGCAGCGTAGACCAGGGGGTCTATAATTCACCCCTCCACTTT.

V gene TRBV9 combines with J gene TRBJ2-5; 14 positions agree with TRBD2. J was trimmed by 5 bases and V by 2 bases; bases with no gene match: 5. Germline lookup yields CDR1 SGDLS and CDR2 YYNGEE. The CDR3 runs 16 residues. This CDR3 reads CASSVGLAGGRETQYF. The DNA of the CDR3 is TGTGCCAGCAGCGTTGGACTAGCGGGGGGAAGGGAGACCCAGTACTTC.

This clone was seen a handful of times. The genes are TRBV19 and TRBJ1-1; 10 positions agree with TRBD1. The CDR3 consists of 15 residues. After removal of 4 bases from V and 1 base from J, the junction contained 3 bases not matched to a gene. CDR1 LNHDA and CDR2 SQIVND come from the germline V gene (reference sequence). The CDR3 sequence: CASSTWTGGNTEAFF. CDR3 DNA: TGTGCCAGTAGTACTTGGACAGGGGGGAACACTGAAGCTTTCTTT.

The chain couples TRBV11-3 to TRBJ2-2; D remains ambiguous. Germline CDR1 and CDR2: SGHNT and YENEEA. The CDR3 sequence is 15 residues long. V gave up 1 base and J gave up 1 base, with 7 bases separating them. The CDR3 region has the DNA TGTGCCAGCAGCTTAGGGCAGATGAACACCGGGGAGCTGTTTTTT. Its translation is CASSLGQMNTGELFF. The variable domain in full, with the rest retrieved from reference TRBV11-3 and TRBJ2-2, is EAGVVQSPRYKIIEKKQPVAFWCNPISGHNTLYWYLQNLGQGPELLIRYENEEAVDDSQLPKDRFSAERLKGVDSTLKIQPAELGDSAVYLCASSLGQMNTGELFFGEGSRLTVL.

The chain carries TRBV6-1 and TRBJ1-4, with 9 bases identical to TRBD1. This CDR3 is 15 amino acids long. Germline V CDR1 and CDR2: MNHNS, SASEGT. V lost 6 bases, J lost 7 bases, and 9 bases stayed unmatched. CDR3 amino acids: CASRSGQGRGEKLFF. The CDR3 DNA sequence: TGTGCCAGCAGGAGCGGACAGGGGAGGGGTGAAAAACTGTTTTTT.

The table lists this clone with a count of one. The chain recombines TRBV28 with TRBJ1-4, with 10 positions matching TRBD1. CDR3 size: 14 residues. The germline V gene encodes CDR1 MDHEN and CDR2 SYDVKM. Germline trimming cut 3 bases from V and 6 bases from J; bases unmatched to any gene: 1. This CDR3 reads CASSLDRGYEKLFF. The CDR3 region has the DNA TGTGCCAGCAGTTTGGACAGGGGGTATGAAAAACTGTTTTTT.

The rearrangement joins TRBV5-8 to TRBJ1-1; no reliable D call. CDR3 size: 13 residues. Germline V gene lookup returns CDR1 SGHTS and CDR2 YDEGEE. The V end was cut by 1 base, the J end by 0 bases, with 4 bases between. This CDR3 reads CASSLPVNTEAFF. CDR3 DNA: TGTGCCAGCAGCTTGCCAGTGAACACTGAAGCTTTCTTT.

The chain carries TRBV2 and TRBJ1-1; 11 nucleotides agree with TRBD1. The CDR3 is 16 residues long. Germline V gene data show CDR1 as SNHLY and CDR2 as FYNNEI. The junction had 6 bases not matched to a gene; V was cut back by 4 bases and J by 2 bases. The CDR3 reads CASSAGQGAGNTEAFF. CDR3 DNA: TGTGCCAGCAGTGCCGGACAGGGGGCTGGAAACACTGAAGCTTTCTTT.

This chain joins TRBV6-1 and TRBJ2-7; D ambiguous. Deletions cut 3 bases from V and 3 bases from J, with 3 bases between. The germline gives CDR1 MNHNS, CDR2 SASEGT. The CDR3 is 11 residues long. CDR3 coding DNA: TGTGCCAGCAGTGACTACTACGAGCAGTACTTC. Translated: CASSDYYEQYF.

This chain links TRBV4-1 with TRBJ1-2; no firm D call. This CDR3 comprises 15 residues. The germline V gene encodes CDR1 MGHRA and CDR2 YSYEKL. V lost 3 bases and J 4 bases, leaving 15 bases between the germline ends. This chain's CDR3 is CASSQLPGIPYGYTF. The CDR3 region has the DNA TGCGCCAGCAGCCAGCTTCCAGGCATTCCCTATGGCTACACCTTC.

This sequence joins TRBV10-3 and TRBJ2-3; TRBD1 matches at 8 bases. CDR1 ENHRY and CDR2 SYGVKD come from the germline V gene. The trim removed 5 bases at V and 2 bases at J, leaving 6 bases unmatched. The CDR3 is made up of 15 amino acids. The CDR3 coding sequence is TGTGCCATCAGTCCGGGACAGGCCTACACAGATACGCAGTATTTT. Its translation is CAISPGQAYTDTQYF.

The V and J genes are TRBV6-5 and TRBJ2-1, with TRBD2 matching 8 bases. This CDR3 has 13 amino acids. CDR1 and CDR2 from the germline V gene are MNHEY and SVGAGI. The ends lost 5 bases at V and 9 bases at J; junction bases unmatched: 6. The CDR3, as DNA: TGTGCCAGCAGTCCTGGACTAGCCGGTGAGCAGTTCTTC. The encoded protein is CASSPGLAGEQFF.

This chain joins TRBV9 and TRBJ2-5, with 9 bases aligning to TRBD2. Near its end, the DNA agrees better with TRBJ2-7, so the J call may be wrong. Germline loops: CDR1 SGDLS, CDR2 YYNGEE. The CDR3 spans 15 residues. The CDR3 loop is CASSVGGTSFYEQYF. DNA for the CDR3: TGTGCCAGCAGCGTAGGCGGGACTAGCTTCTACGAGCAGTACTTC.